This TCR beta chain originates from a study of CD8+ T cells in alopecia areata. Trimming cost V 7 bases and J 9 bases; bases outside gene matches: 9. This CDR3 comprises 12 residues. CDR1 is SQVTM, CDR2 ANQGSEA, per germline. Following RNA extraction, reverse transcription yielded cDNA that acted as the sequencing template. The assay was immunoSEQ multiplex PCR, and TCRdb's table has in-frame clones only and misses some. The data contain 100,000 to 150,000 clones, approximately 47% of them singletons. Investigators sorted PBMCs to obtain both CD4+ and CD8+ T cells. This TCR derives from a human donor with alopecia areata. Sequencing was performed on NKG2D-low CD8+ T cells sorted from blood. This chain connects TRBV29-1 to TRBJ2-1; 7 nucleotides align to TRBD1. The CDR3 sequence: CSAPTGSSEQFF. CDR3 DNA sequence: TGCAGCGCCCCGACAGGGTCTAGTGAGCAGTTCTTC.